The text below deals with one TCR beta chain. No cognate antigen has been identified for it. Base qualities are not at hand, and no much larger clone is one base apart. This sample was taken from a study of cytomegalovirus exposure and HLA in healthy donors (dated by TCRdb to about 2017). Looking at the study overall: The 700 or so repertoires of the first cohort and the roughly 120 validation repertoires were produced on the same platform, according to a later analysis. The study aimed to test whether cataloging public T cell receptors could reveal signatures of past pathogen exposure. In addition to the first cohort of 666 subjects, a separate validation cohort of 120 different subjects was used. High-throughput TCR immunosequencing, statistical association of individual TCRs with disease status, and machine learning were combined to predict cytomegalovirus infection status. Broad study findings and their caveats: The authors suggested that the approach could potentially be extended to other disease states and immunological phenotypes. The classifier was reported to diagnose cytomegalovirus status with high specificity and sensitivity in both the original and validation cohorts. A later analysis had no HLA typing for the validation cohort, so co-occurrence there was scored across all 110 or so repertoires. Across donors, most TCR sequences were observed very rarely, whereas some public TCRs were present in many individuals. A few of the identified cytomegalovirus-associated TCR beta chains were confirmed in vitro to be specific for cytomegalovirus antigens. The study listed 170 or so TCR beta chains as associated with cytomegalovirus. A later analysis found that TCRs clustered in the first cohort also tended to co-occur in the roughly 120 validation repertoires, with about 94% of cluster scores above 0.

The donors belonged to the validation cohort of around 130 subjects, which was separate from the roughly 700-subject first cohort. The germline V gene provides CDR1 MDHEN and CDR2 SYDVKM. V drops 1 base and J drops 2 bases, leaving 12 bases in between. Including cysteine and phenylalanine, the CDR3 has 16 amino acids. Left in the record is the CDR3 DNA by itself, 48 bases read in frame from the first base. Libraries came from the immunoSEQ multiplex PCR assay. From the authors' description of their analysis: A statistical classification framework was developed to diagnose cytomegalovirus status using the catalog of TCR beta chain sequences. Not all clones reach the TCRdb copy of this immuneACCESS table, which keeps in-frame sequences only. Checked studies attribute under half of the gap to unresolved V genes and leave the rest unexplained. V, J and clone size were drawn from that table, and D and trimming were deduced from the DNA. The sample contains about 120,000 clones, approximately 90% of them found a single time. 1.5% to 2% of the sample rests with the top ten.

Sequenced: PBMCs. The rearranged chain carries TRBV28 and TRBJ2-1; TRBD1 is possibly the D segment (8 matching bases). The clonotype comes from a man aged 18 to 35 in good health and CMV-seronegative. The CDR3: CASSLSQGGAYNEQFF. The nucleotides read TGTGCCAGCAGTTTATCACAGGGGGGGGCCTACAATGAGCAGTTCTTC.